What follows are 25 T cell receptor beta chains derived from one specimen sequenced in a study of T cells after posttransplantation cyclophosphamide. Here immunoSEQ multiplex PCR was the method, and the copy in TCRdb shows in-frame clones only, minus some. The sample yields about 22,000 clones, approximately 73% seen once. The sample was memory CD4+ T cells sorted from PBMCs. The source is a woman in her fifties or sixties in good health, CMV-negative, and a related stem cell transplant donor.

CDR3 coding DNA: TGTGCCAGCAGTACGGAGTGGGGGACTAATGAGCAGTTCTTC. This encodes CASSTEWGTNEQFF. J is TRBJ2-1 and V is TRBV27; tentative D call: TRBD2 (6 bases). This CDR3 region has 14 residues. V was shortened by 5 bases and J by 7 bases, with 15 bases between the two germline ends. CDR1 is MNHEY, CDR2 SMNVEV, per germline (reference sequence).

The CDR3 here is CRATGWVGQYF. The CDR3 coding sequence is TGCAGGGCCACAGGGTGGGTTGGGCAGTACTTC. The V and J genes are TRBV20-1 and TRBJ2-7; perhaps TRBD1 as D (6 bases). Germline loops: CDR1 DFQATT, CDR2 SNEGSKA (reference sequence). The CDR3 spans 11 residues.

The rearrangement links TRBV4-3 to TRBJ2-1, with 11 bases aligning to TRBD1. There are 16 residues in the CDR3. Germline CDR1 reads LGHNA; CDR2 reads YSLEER. V shed 4 bases, J shed 7 bases, and the junction held 9 bases outside the gene matches. For the CDR3, the DNA is TGCGCCAGCAGCCCTACTGGGACAGGGGGAAGTAATGAGCAGTTCTTC. Residues: CASSPTGTGGSNEQFF.

The chain carries TRBV2 and TRBJ2-7; TRBD1 agrees at 9 bases. The V gene's germline CDR1 is SNHLY and CDR2 FYNNEI. The V segment lost 7 bases and the J segment 2 bases; nucleotides outside the gene matches: 6. The CDR3 is 14 residues long. CDR3 sequence: CASKQGTGTYEQYF. The CDR3 DNA follows: TGTGCCAGCAAGCAGGGGACAGGGACCTACGAGCAGTACTTC.

The chain joins TRBV5-5 to TRBJ1-2; D is ambiguous. This CDR3 comprises 17 residues. Germline CDR1 and CDR2: SGHKS and YYEKEE (reference sequence). Deletions cut 4 bases from V and 2 bases from J, with 21 bases between. The CDR3 region is CASSDQDSLRPNYGYTF. The CDR3 coding sequence is TGTGCCAGCAGCGATCAAGACTCGTTAAGGCCCAACTATGGCTACACCTTC.

This clone was recorded once. The gene calls are TRBV19 and TRBJ2-7; TRBD1 aligns across 8 bases. V lost 3 bases to trimming and J lost 7 bases; unmatched junction nucleotides: 8. CDR1 and CDR2 from the germline V gene are LNHDA and SQIVND (reference sequence). The CDR3 has 14 residues. The CDR3 protein is CASSMDRDIREQYF. DNA of the CDR3: TGTGCCAGTAGTATGGACAGGGATATACGTGAGCAGTACTTC. Full variable domain (outside the CDR3, taken from reference TRBV19 and TRBJ2-7): DGGITQSPKYLFRKEGQNVTLSCEQNLNHDAMYWYRQDPGQGLRLIYYSQIVNDFQKGDIAEGYSVSREKKESFPLTVTSAQKNPTAFYLCASSMDRDIREQYFGPGTRLTVT.

The sample holds one count of this clone. CDR3 protein: CASSLYSFGQPQHF. The CDR3 bases are TGTGCCAGTAGTCTTTACAGCTTCGGTCAGCCCCAGCATTTT. The genes are TRBV19 and TRBJ1-5; D remains unclear. V lost 5 bases and J lost 6, with 14 bases in between. CDR3 length equals 14 residues. The germline CDR1 and CDR2 sequences are LNHDA and SQIVND (reference sequence).

A few counts support this clone. The DNA of the CDR3 is TGTGCCAGCAGCTTGACAGAAGCTTTCTTT. Amino acids: CASSLTEAFF. V usage is TRBV5-6 and J usage is TRBJ1-1, with no clear D. The V gene lost 1 base and the J gene lost 8 bases, with 3 bases spanning the gap. The germline CDR1 and CDR2 sequences are SGHDT and YYEEEE. There are 10 residues in the CDR3.

V and J are TRBV27 and TRBJ2-7; the match to TRBD2 covers 11 bases. Looked up from germline, CDR1 is MNHEY and CDR2 is SMNVEV (reference sequence). This CDR3 is 15 amino acids long. V shed 3 bases, J shed 7 bases, and the junction held 8 bases outside the gene matches. In DNA form, the CDR3 reads TGTGCCAGCAGTTTTGTGTCTAGCGGGAGGTGGGAGCAGTACTTC. This codes for CASSFVSSGRWEQYF.

V usage is TRBV28 and J usage is TRBJ2-6; D is perhaps TRBD1 (6 bases). CDR3 length equals 14 residues. Per the germline V gene, CDR1 is MDHEN and CDR2 is SYDVKM. V lost 5 bases, J lost 2 bases, and 7 bases lay in between. The CDR3 DNA sequence: TGTGCCAGCAGTAACAGGGCTGGGGCCAACGTCCTGACTTTC. Translating it yields CASSNRAGANVLTF.

The rearrangement links TRBV9 to TRBJ2-7; no reliable D call. The CDR3 extends over 13 amino acids. The ends were cut back, 1 base at V and 11 bases at J, with 16 bases in the middle. The germline gives CDR1 SGDLS, CDR2 YYNGEE. The CDR3 sequence: CASSVRVRLTEYF. The CDR3 nucleotides read TGTGCCAGCAGCGTACGGGTCCGCCTGACGGAGTACTTC.

This clone occurred a few times. The chain employs TRBV6-5 and TRBJ2-1, with 9 positions matching TRBD2. V lost 7 bases, J lost 8 bases, and 6 bases stayed unmatched. Germline V lookup: CDR1 MNHEY, CDR2 SVGAGI. The CDR3 length is 13 residues. The CDR3 loop is CASISGRGHEQFF. The CDR3 bases are TGTGCCAGCATTAGCGGGAGAGGGCATGAGCAGTTCTTC.

The chain uses TRBV6-5 and TRBJ1-2; no clear D gene. The V gene lost 2 bases and the J gene lost 4 bases, with 14 bases spanning the gap. This CDR3 comprises 15 residues. CDR1 MNHEY and CDR2 SVGAGI come from the germline V gene. DNA of the CDR3: TGTGCCAGCAGTTACGCGTATCTTGAGGGCTATGGCTACACCTTC. The encoded protein is CASSYAYLEGYGYTF.

Details on this clone: Other DNA sequences of this sample code for an identical CDR3. The chain uses TRBV11-2 and TRBJ2-3; 9 nucleotides line up with TRBD2. The CDR3 is 16 amino acids. CDR1 and CDR2 (germline): SGHAT, FQNNGV. The V segment lost 1 base and the J segment 2 bases; nucleotides outside the gene matches: 4. The CDR3 reads CASSLGAGGPTDTQYF. DNA of the CDR3: TGTGCCAGCAGCTTAGGAGCGGGAGGACCCACAGATACGCAGTATTTT. The full variable domain, with the rest looked up from reference TRBV11-2 and TRBJ2-3, is EAGVAQSPRYKIIEKRQSVAFWCNPISGHATLYWYQQILGQGPKLLIQFQNNGVVDDSQLPKDRFSAERLKGVDSTLKIQPAKLEDSAVYLCASSLGAGGPTDTQYFGPGTRLTVL.

J is TRBJ2-3 and V is TRBV9, with unresolved D. V was clipped by 0 bases and J by 8 bases, with 10 bases between them. CDR3 length equals 13 residues. Germline CDR1 and CDR2: SGDLS and YYNGEE. The CDR3 region has the DNA TGTGCCAGCAGCGTAGAAAGCGTAGGTACGCAGTATTTT. Amino acid sequence: CASSVESVGTQYF.

CDR3 sequence reads: CASSLSGQAAEAFF. The CDR3 bases are TGCGCCAGCAGCCTCTCGGGACAGGCCGCTGAAGCTTTCTTT. The J gene is TRBJ1-1, the V gene TRBV5-1; 8 bases match TRBD1. The V gene's germline CDR1 is SGHRS and CDR2 YFSETQ. The CDR3 contains 14 residues. Germline trimming cut 4 bases from V and 6 bases from J; bases unmatched to any gene: 8.

J is TRBJ1-3 and V is TRBV29-1; 10 bases are a match to TRBD1. V lost 4 bases, J lost 2 bases, and 5 bases stayed unmatched. The germline V gene has CDR1 SQVTM and CDR2 ANQGSEA. This CDR3 has 15 residues. This CDR3 is CSVVGDRGAGNTIYF. DNA for the CDR3: TGCAGCGTTGTGGGGGACAGGGGTGCTGGAAACACCATATATTTT. The full variable domain, completed using reference TRBV29-1 and TRBJ1-3, is SAVISQKPSRDICQRGTSLTIQCQVDSQVTMMFWYRQQPGQSLTLIATANQGSEATYESGFVIDKFPISRPNLTFSTLTVSNMSPEDSSIYLCSVVGDRGAGNTIYFGEGSWLTVV.

The J gene is TRBJ2-3, the V gene TRBV5-4, with D maybe TRBD1 (6 bases). The CDR3 runs to 15 residues. From germline, CDR1 is SGHNT and CDR2 YYREEE (reference sequence). The ends were cut back, 3 bases at V and 3 bases at J, with 14 bases in the middle. As DNA, the CDR3 is TGTGCCAGCAGCTCGGATCCAGGACAGACAGATACGCAGTATTTT. Encoded protein: CASSSDPGQTDTQYF.

The chain employs TRBV7-2 and TRBJ1-5; a possible D gene is TRBD1 (5 bases). Germline V gene data show CDR1 as SGHTA and CDR2 as FQGNSA. The CDR3 contains 16 residues. The V end lost 5 bases, the J end lost 5 bases, and 19 bases lay between the germline ends. CDR3 protein: CASSLGTPGSYQPQHF. The DNA of the CDR3 is TGTGCCAGCAGCCTCGGGACTCCCGGGAGCTATCAGCCCCAGCATTTT.

This clone was counted a few times. J is TRBJ2-2 and V is TRBV19; 7 nucleotides match TRBD1. The CDR3 extends over 14 amino acids. CDR1 and CDR2 (germline): LNHDA, SQIVND (reference sequence). With 6 bases clipped from V and 4 bases from J, the junction kept 5 bases outside the gene matches. CDR3 sequence reads: CASSKGQSTGELFF. DNA of the CDR3: TGTGCCAGTAGCAAGGGACAGTCCACCGGGGAGCTGTTTTTT.

This rearrangement joins TRBV28 to TRBJ2-5, with a possible D match to TRBD2 (5 bases). Germline lookup yields CDR1 MDHEN and CDR2 SYDVKM. This CDR3 contains 15 residues. V was clipped by 3 bases and J by 1 base, with 12 bases between them. DNA for the CDR3: TGTGCCAGCAGTTTCTTACAGCGGACCCAAGAGACCCAGTACTTC. It yields the protein CASSFLQRTQETQYF.

This chain links TRBV28 with TRBJ1-2; D unresolved. Looked up from germline, CDR1 is MDHEN and CDR2 is SYDVKM. This CDR3 region has 13 residues. Trimming stripped 4 bases from V and 2 bases from J, with 8 bases between. In nucleotides, the CDR3 is TGTGCCAGCAGTTATGGCGGGAACTATGGCTACACCTTC. Translation: CASSYGGNYGYTF.

The V and J genes are TRBV5-1 and TRBJ2-7; D is possibly TRBD1 (5 bases). The CDR3 sequence is 14 residues long. Germline CDR1 reads SGHRS; CDR2 reads YFSETQ. V lost 2 bases, J lost 0 bases, and 9 bases lay in between. The CDR3 DNA reads as TGCGCCAGCAGCTTCTCGACAGACTCCTACGAGCAGTACTTC. Its protein is CASSFSTDSYEQYF.

This rearrangement joins TRBV7-2 to TRBJ1-2, with D possibly being TRBD1 (5 bases). This CDR3 has 17 residues. With 1 base removed from V and 0 bases from J, the gap between germline ends came to 15 bases. In germline, CDR1 is SGHTA, CDR2 FQGNSA. CDR3 bases: TGTGCCAGCAGCTTAGAACCCGAGACAGCTTCTAACTATGGCTACACCTTC. This translates into CASSLEPETASNYGYTF.

This clone was observed a single time. V is TRBV5-1 and J is TRBJ1-1; 9 bases are a match to TRBD1. V lost 4 bases, J lost 5 bases, and 6 bases stayed unmatched. CDR1 and CDR2 from the germline V gene are SGHRS and YFSETQ. There are 14 residues in the CDR3. CDR3 sequence reads: CASSAQGAGTEAFF. As DNA, the CDR3 is TGCGCCAGCAGCGCACAGGGGGCGGGAACTGAAGCTTTCTTT.